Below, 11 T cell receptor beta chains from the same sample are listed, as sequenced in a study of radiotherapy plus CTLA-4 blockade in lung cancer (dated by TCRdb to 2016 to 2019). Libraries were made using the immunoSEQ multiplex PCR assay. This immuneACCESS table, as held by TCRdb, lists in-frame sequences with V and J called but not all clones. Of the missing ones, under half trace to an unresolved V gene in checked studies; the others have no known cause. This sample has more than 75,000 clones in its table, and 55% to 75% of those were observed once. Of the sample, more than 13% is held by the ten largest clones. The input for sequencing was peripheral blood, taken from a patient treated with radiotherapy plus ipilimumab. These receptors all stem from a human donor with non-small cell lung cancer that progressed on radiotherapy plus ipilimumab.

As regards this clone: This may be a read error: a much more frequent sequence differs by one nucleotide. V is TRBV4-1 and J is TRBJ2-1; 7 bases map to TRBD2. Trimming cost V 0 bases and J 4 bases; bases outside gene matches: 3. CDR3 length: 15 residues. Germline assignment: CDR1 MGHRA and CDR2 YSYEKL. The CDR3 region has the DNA TGCGCCAGCAGCCAAGAGGCTAGCGGTTACAATGAGCAGTTCTTC. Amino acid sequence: CASSQEASGYNEQFF.

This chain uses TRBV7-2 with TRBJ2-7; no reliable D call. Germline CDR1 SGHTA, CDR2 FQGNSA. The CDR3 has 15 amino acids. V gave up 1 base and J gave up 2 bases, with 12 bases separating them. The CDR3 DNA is TGTGCCAGCAGCTTAGAACCCTCAGGTGCCTACGAGCAGTACTTC. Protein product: CASSLEPSGAYEQYF.

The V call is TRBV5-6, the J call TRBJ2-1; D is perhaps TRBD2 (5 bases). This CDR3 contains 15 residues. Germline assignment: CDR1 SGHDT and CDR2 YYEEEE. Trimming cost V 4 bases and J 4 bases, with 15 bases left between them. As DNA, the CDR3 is TGTGCCAGCAGCCCCCTCGGGGTGGGATACAATGAGCAGTTCTTC. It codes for CASSPLGVGYNEQFF.

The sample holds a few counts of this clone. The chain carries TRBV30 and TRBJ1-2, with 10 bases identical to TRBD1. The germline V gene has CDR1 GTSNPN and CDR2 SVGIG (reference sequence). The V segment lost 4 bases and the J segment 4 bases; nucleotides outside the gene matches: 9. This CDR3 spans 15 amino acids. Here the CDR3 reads CAWIRPGQGSYGYTF. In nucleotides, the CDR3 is TGTGCCTGGATACGTCCGGGACAGGGGTCCTATGGCTACACCTTC. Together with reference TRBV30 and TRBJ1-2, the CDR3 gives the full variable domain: SQTIHQWPATLVQPVGSPLSLECTVEGTSNPNLYWYRQAAGRGLQLLFYSVGIGQISSEVPQNLSASRPQDRQFILSSKKLLLSDSGFYLCAWIRPGQGSYGYTFGSGTRLTVV.

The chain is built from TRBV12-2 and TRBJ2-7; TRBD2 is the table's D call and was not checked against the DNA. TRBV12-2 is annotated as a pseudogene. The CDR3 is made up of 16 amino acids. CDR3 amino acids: CASRPRGRGGSYEQYF. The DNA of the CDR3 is TGTGCAAGTCGCCCACGGGGGCGGGGGGGTTCCTACGAGCAGTACTTC.

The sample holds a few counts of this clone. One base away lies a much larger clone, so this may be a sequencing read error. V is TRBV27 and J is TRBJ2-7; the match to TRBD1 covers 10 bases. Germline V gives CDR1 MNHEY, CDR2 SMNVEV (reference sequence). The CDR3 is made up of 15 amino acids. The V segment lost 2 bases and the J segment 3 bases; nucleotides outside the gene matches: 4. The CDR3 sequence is CASSLGTGEGYEQYF. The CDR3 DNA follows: TGTGCCAGCAGTTTAGGGACAGGGGAGGGCTACGAGCAGTACTTC.

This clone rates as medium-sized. The CDR3 protein is CASSESTGQGYQPQHF. The CDR3 bases are TGTGCCAGCAGTGAATCTACGGGACAGGGATATCAGCCCCAGCATTTT. This sequence joins TRBV6-1 and TRBJ1-5, with 9 bases fitting TRBD1. The germline CDR1 and CDR2 sequences are MNHNS and SASEGT. This CDR3 is 16 amino acids long. Germline trimming cut 2 bases from V and 5 bases from J; bases unmatched to any gene: 7.

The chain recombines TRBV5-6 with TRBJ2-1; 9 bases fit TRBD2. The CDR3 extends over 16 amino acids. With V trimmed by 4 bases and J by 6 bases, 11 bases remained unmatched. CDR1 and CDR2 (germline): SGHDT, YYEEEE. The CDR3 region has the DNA TGTGCCAGCAGCCCCGAGACTAGCGGTCTCCGCAATGAGCAGTTCTTC. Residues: CASSPETSGLRNEQFF.

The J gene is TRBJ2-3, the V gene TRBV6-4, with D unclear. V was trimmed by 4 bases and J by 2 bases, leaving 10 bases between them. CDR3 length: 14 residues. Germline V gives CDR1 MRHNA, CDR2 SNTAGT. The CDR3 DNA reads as TGTGCCAGCAGTGGGGGTAGGGACACAGATACGCAGTATTTT. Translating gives CASSGGRDTDTQYF.

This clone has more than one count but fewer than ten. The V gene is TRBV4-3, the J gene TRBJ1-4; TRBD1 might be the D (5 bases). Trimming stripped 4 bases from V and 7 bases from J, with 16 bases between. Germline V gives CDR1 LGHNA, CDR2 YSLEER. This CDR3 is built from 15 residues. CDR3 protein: CASSPRWGDREKLFF. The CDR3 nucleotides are TGCGCCAGCAGCCCACGCTGGGGGGACCGTGAAAAACTGTTTTTT.

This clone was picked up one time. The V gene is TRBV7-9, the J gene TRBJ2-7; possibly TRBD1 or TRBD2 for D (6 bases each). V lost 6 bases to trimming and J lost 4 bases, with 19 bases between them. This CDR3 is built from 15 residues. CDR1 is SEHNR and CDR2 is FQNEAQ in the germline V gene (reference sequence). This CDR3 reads CASSSPMTGGYEQYF. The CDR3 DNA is TGTGCCAGCAGTTCTCCGATGACAGGAGGGTACGAGCAGTACTTC.